The rows below give T cell receptor beta chains drawn from one sample of a study of T cells after yellow fever vaccination. TCRdb processed the 5' RACE reads anew with MiXCR; each CDR3 protein has one entry. The sample shows approximately 340,000 distinct CDR3 sequences, roughly 9.4% of them seen only once. The material sequenced was PBMCs, taken on the day of the first yellow fever vaccination. The receptors stem from a man aged 18 to 29 who received the YFV17D yellow fever vaccine. Both conserved end residues are part of each CDR3. D genes are given only for firm matches. The size field is filled for only some rows; it gives once, few, many or a size class.

d_call	v_call	clone_size	j_call	cdr3_nt	cdr3_aa
NA	TRBV7-2	many	TRBJ2-5	TGTGCCAGCAGCTTTCGCGGGGGCCACCAAGAGACCCAGTACTTC	CASSFRGGHQETQYF
NA	TRBV7-8	NA	TRBJ2-7	TGTGCCAGCAGCTTACGCTCGGGGATTGACGAGCAGTACTTC	CASSLRSGIDEQYF
NA	TRBV29-1	NA	TRBJ2-5	TGCAGCGTTGCCCAGCCAGAGACCCAGTACTTC	CSVAQPETQYF
NA	TRBV10-3	NA	TRBJ2-3	TGTGCCATCAGTAACACTCTCACTTACACAGATACGCAGTATTTT	CAISNTLTYTDTQYF
TRBD1	TRBV6-1	many	TRBJ1-1	TGTGCCAGCAATATCAGGGGGCTTGGCACTGAAGCTTTCTTT	CASNIRGLGTEAFF
NA	TRBV20-1	many	TRBJ2-5	TGCAGTGCGGGGGCTAGTGGGGCCGAGACCCAGTACTTC	CSAGASGAETQYF
TRBD2	TRBV7-2	NA	TRBJ2-5	TGTGCCAGCAGCTTAGCGCCTAGCGGGAGATTTCAAGAGACCCAGTACTTC	CASSLAPSGRFQETQYF
NA	TRBV6-6	many	TRBJ2-3	TGTGCCAGCTGGAGCCCAGATACGCAGTATTTT	CASWSPDTQYF
TRBD2	TRBV9	few	TRBJ2-1	TGTGCCAGCTCCGTTACTTCCAGCGGGGGGTTTCGAGAGCAGTTCTTC	CASSVTSSGGFREQFF
NA	TRBV4-3	few	TRBJ1-5	TGCGCCAGCAGCCAAGAAGCGGGGGCCGATCAGCCCCAGCATTTT	CASSQEAGADQPQHF
NA	TRBV5-1	few	TRBJ2-7	TGCGCCAGCAGCTTGGATACGGGGTACGAGCAGTACTTC	CASSLDTGYEQYF
NA	TRBV7-8	NA	TRBJ1-6	TGTGCCAGCAGCTTAGCCCACGACGGCAGGCCTCGGAATAATTCACCCCTCCACTTT	CASSLAHDGRPRNNSPLHF
TRBD1	TRBV5-4	NA	TRBJ2-3	TGTGCCAGCAGCCGGACAGGGGTTGAAGATACGCAGTATTTT	CASSRTGVEDTQYF
NA	TRBV9	NA	TRBJ2-3	TGTGCCAGCAGCGTAGATAGGGGCACAGATACGCAGTATTTT	CASSVDRGTDTQYF
TRBD2	TRBV5-1	few	TRBJ2-3	TGCGCCAGCAGCTTGGGGCTAAGCGGGGGGACAGATACGCAGTATTTT	CASSLGLSGGTDTQYF
NA	TRBV6-2/TRBV6-3	few	TRBJ1-2	TGTGCCAGCAGTTACTCGATAAAATCTAAGGGGAACTATGGCTACACCTTC	CASSYSIKSKGNYGYTF
NA	TRBV7-2	many	TRBJ2-3	TGTGCCAGCAGCTTAAGGGCGGCTAGCACAGATACGCAGTATTTT	CASSLRAASTDTQYF
NA	TRBV30	few	TRBJ1-5	TGTGCCTGGAGTGTACGGGACACTCAGCCCCAGCATTTT	CAWSVRDTQPQHF
NA	TRBV24-1	few	TRBJ2-7	TGTGCCACCAGTGGGGATCAACCCAGAAGCTCCTACGAGCAGTACTTC	CATSGDQPRSSYEQYF
NA	TRBV29-1	many	TRBJ1-4	TGCAGCGTTGGAAGGGGTGAAAAACTGTTTTTT	CSVGRGEKLFF
NA	TRBV7-2	NA	TRBJ1-2	TGTGCCAGCAGCCCCCGACAGATCTTCTATGGCTACACCTTC	CASSPRQIFYGYTF